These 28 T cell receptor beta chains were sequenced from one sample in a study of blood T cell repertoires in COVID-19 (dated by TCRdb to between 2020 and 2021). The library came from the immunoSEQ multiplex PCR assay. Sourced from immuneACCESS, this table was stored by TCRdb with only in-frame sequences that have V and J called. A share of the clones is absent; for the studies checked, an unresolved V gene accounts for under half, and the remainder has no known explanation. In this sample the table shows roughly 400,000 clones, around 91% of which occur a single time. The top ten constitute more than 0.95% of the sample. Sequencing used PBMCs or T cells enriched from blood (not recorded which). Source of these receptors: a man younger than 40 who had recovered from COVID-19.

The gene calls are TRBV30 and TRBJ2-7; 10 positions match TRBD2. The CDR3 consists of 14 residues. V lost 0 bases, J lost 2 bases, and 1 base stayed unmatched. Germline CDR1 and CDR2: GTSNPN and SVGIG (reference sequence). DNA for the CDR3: TGTGCCTGGAGTGTAGCGGGAGGGCCCTACGAGCAGTACTTC. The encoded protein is CAWSVAGGPYEQYF. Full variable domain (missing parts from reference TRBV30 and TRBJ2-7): SQTIHQWPATLVQPVGSPLSLECTVEGTSNPNLYWYRQAAGRGLQLLFYSVGIGQISSEVPQNLSASRPQDRQFILSSKKLLLSDSGFYLCAWSVAGGPYEQYFGPGTRLTVT.

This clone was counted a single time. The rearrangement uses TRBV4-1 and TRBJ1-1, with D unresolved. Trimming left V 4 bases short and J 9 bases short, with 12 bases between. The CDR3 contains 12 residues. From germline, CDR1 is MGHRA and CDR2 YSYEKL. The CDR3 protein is CASSPTARKAFF. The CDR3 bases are TGCGCCAGCAGCCCAACAGCAAGGAAAGCTTTCTTT.

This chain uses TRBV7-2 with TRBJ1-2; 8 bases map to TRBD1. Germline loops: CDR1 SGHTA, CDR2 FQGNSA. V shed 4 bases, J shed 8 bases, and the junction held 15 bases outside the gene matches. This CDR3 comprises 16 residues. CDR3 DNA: TGTGCCAGCAGCTATTTCAGGGGGCCGGACCCCAGGGGCTACACCTTC. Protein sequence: CASSYFRGPDPRGYTF.

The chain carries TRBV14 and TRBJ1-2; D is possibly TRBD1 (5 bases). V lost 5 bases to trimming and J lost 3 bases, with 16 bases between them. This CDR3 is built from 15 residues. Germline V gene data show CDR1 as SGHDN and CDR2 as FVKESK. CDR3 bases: TGTGCCAGCAGCAGGACCCTCGGGGGGGACTATGGCTACACCTTC. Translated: CASSRTLGGDYGYTF.

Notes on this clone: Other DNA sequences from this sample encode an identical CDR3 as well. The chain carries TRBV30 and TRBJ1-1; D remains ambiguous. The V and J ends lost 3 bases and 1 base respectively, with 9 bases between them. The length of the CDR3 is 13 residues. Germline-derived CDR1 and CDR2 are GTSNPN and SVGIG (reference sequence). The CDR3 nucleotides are TGTGCCTGGAGCCGTGGAGGGAACACTGAAGCTTTCTTT. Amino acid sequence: CAWSRGGNTEAFF.

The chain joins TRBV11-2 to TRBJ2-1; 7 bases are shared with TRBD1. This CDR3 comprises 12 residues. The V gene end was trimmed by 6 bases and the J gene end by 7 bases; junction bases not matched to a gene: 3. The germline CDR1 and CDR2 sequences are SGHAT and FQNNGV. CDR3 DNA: TGTGCCAGCAGTCCACAGGGGAATGAGCAGTTCTTC. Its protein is CASSPQGNEQFF. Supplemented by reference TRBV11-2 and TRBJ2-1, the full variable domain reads EAGVAQSPRYKIIEKRQSVAFWCNPISGHATLYWYQQILGQGPKLLIQFQNNGVVDDSQLPKDRFSAERLKGVDSTLKIQPAKLEDSAVYLCASSPQGNEQFFGPGTRLTVL.

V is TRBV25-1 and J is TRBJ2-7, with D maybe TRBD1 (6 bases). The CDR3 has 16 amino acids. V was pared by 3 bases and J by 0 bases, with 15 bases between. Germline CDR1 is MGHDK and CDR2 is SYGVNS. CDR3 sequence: CASSDRDILSSYEQYF. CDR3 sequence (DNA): TGTGCCAGCAGTGACCGGGACATCCTGAGCTCCTACGAGCAGTACTTC.

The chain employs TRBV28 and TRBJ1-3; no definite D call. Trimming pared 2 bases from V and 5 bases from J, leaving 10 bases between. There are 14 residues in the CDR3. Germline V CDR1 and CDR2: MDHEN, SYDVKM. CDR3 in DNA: TGTGCCAGCAGTTTAGTCGGGTCTAGAAACACCATATATTTT. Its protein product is CASSLVGSRNTIYF.

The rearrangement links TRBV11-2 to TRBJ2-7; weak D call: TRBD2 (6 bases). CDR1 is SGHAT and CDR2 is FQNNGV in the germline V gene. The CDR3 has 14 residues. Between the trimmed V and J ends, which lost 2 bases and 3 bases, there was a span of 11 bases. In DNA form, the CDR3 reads TGTGCCAGCAGCTTAACCGGGAGTGGCTACGAGCAGTACTTC. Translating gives CASSLTGSGYEQYF.

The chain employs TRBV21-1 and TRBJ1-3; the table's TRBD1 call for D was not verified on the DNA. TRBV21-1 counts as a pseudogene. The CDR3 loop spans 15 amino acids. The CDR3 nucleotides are TGTGCCAGCAGCAATACCGGACAGACCGGAATGGCCATATATTTT. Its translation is CASSNTGQTGMAIYF.

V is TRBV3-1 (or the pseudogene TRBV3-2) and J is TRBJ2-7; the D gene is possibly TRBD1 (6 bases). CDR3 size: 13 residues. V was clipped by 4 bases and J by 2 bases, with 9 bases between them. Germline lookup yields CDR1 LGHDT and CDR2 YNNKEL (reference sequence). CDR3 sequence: CASSPGQPYEQYF. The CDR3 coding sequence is TGTGCCAGCAGCCCCGGACAGCCCTACGAGCAGTACTTC.

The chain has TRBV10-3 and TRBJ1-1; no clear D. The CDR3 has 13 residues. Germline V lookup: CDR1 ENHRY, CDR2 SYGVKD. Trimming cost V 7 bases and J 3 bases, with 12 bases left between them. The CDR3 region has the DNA TGTGCCATCATGCACGAGCGTGACACTGAAGCTTTCTTT. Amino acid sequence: CAIMHERDTEAFF.

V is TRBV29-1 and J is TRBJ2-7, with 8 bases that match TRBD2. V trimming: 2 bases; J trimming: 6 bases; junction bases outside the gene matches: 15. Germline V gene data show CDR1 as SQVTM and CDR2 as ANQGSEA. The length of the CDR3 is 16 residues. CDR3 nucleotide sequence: TGCAGCGTTGAACCCTCCTCGTCCAGCGGGAGAGGCGAGCAGTACTTC. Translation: CSVEPSSSSGRGEQYF.

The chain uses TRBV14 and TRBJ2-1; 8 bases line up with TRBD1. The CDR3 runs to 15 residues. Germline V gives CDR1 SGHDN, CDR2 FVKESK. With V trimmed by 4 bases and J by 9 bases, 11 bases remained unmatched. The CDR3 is CASSPPGQARGEQFF. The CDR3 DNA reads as TGTGCCAGCAGCCCCCCGGGACAGGCAAGAGGTGAGCAGTTCTTC.

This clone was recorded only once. This chain's CDR3 is CASKNSFYGYTF. DNA for the CDR3: TGTGCCAGCAAAAATAGCTTCTATGGCTACACCTTC. The J gene is TRBJ1-2, the V gene TRBV2; D not resolved. Germline-derived CDR1 and CDR2 are SNHLY and FYNNEI. This CDR3 has 12 amino acids. Trimming shortened V by 7 bases and J by 4 bases, and 10 bases separated the two germline ends.

The CDR3 sequence is CASSPQRAQGGGELFF. CDR3 bases: TGTGCCAGCAGTCCTCAGCGAGCCCAGGGGGGCGGGGAGCTGTTTTTT. This chain uses TRBV28 with TRBJ2-2, with D possibly matching TRBD1 (7 bases). V lost 5 bases and J 7 bases, leaving 20 bases between the germline ends. The V gene's germline CDR1 is MDHEN and CDR2 SYDVKM. This CDR3 region has 16 residues.

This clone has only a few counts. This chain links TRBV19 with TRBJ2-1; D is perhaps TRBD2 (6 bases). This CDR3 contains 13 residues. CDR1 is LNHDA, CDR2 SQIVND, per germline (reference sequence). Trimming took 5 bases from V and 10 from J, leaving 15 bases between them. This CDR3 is CASSLGSGSEQFF. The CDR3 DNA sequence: TGTGCCAGTAGTCTGGGTAGCGGCTCAGAGCAGTTCTTC.

The CDR3 coding sequence is TGTGCCAGTGGGGGGGGAGATTACAATCAGCCCCAGCATTTT. It specifies CASGGGDYNQPQHF. J is TRBJ1-5 and V is TRBV28; tentatively, D is TRBD1 (5 bases). CDR1 and CDR2 from the germline V gene are MDHEN and SYDVKM. This CDR3 has 14 amino acids. Trimming removed 9 bases from V and 3 bases from J, with 15 bases in between. Together with reference TRBV28 and TRBJ1-5, the CDR3 gives the full variable domain: DVKVTQSSRYLVKRTGEKVFLECVQDMDHENMFWYRQDPGLGLRLIYFSYDVKMKEKGDIPEGYSVSREKKERFSLILESASTNQTSMYLCASGGGDYNQPQHFGDGTRLSIL.

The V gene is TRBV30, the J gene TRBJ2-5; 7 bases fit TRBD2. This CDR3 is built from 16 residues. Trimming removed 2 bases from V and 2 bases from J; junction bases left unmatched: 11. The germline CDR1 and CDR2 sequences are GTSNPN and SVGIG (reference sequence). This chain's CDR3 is CAWSSLVGGPQETQYF. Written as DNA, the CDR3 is TGTGCCTGGAGTTCTTTGGTGGGAGGGCCGCAAGAGACCCAGTACTTC.

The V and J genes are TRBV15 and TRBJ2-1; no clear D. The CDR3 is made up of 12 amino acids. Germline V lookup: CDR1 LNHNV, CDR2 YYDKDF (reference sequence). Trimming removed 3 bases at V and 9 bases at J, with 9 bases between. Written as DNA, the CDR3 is TGTGCCACCAGCAGGTATCTCGGTGAGCAGTTCTTC. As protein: CATSRYLGEQFF.

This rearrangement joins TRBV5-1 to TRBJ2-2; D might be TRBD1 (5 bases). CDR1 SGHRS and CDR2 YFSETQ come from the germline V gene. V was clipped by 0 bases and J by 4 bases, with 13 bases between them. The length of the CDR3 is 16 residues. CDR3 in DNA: TGCGCCAGCAGCTTGGATGGGGCGCTACCCACCGGGGAGCTGTTTTTT. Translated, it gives CASSLDGALPTGELFF. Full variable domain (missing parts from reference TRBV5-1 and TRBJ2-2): KAGVTQTPRYLIKTRGQQVTLSCSPISGHRSVSWYQQTPGQGLQFLFEYFSETQRNKGNFPGRFSGRQFSNSRSEMNVSTLELGDSALYLCASSLDGALPTGELFFGEGSRLTVL.

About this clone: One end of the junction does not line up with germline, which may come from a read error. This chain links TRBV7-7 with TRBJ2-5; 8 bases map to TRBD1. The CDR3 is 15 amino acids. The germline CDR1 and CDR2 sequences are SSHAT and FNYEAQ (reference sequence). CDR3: CASSSLGTGQETQYF. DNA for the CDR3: TGTGCTAGCAGCTCACTGGGGACAGGACAAGAGACCCAGTACTTC.

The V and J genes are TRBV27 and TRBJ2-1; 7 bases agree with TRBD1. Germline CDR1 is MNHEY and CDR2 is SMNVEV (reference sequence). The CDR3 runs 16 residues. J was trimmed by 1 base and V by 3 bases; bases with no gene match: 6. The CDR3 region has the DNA TGTGCCAGCAGTTTTTCGGCAGGGGGTTCCTACAATGAGCAGTTCTTC. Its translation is CASSFSAGGSYNEQFF.

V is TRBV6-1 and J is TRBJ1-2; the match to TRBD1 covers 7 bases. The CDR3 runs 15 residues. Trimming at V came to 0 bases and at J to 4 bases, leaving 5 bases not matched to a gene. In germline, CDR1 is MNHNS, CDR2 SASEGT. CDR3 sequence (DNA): TGTGCCAGCAGTGAAGCGGACAGGCTCCTCTATGGCTACACCTTC. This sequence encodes CASSEADRLLYGYTF.

The chain's CDR3 is CASSLSSATYEQYF. As DNA, the CDR3 is TGTGCCAGCAGCCTAAGCAGCGCTACCTACGAGCAGTACTTC. V is TRBV14 and J is TRBJ2-7; D is unresolved. This CDR3 has 14 amino acids. Germline values: CDR1 SGHDN, CDR2 FVKESK. The ends were cut back, 4 bases at V and 2 bases at J, with 12 bases in the middle. Filled out from reference TRBV14 and TRBJ2-7, the complete variable domain reads EAGVTQFPSHSVIEKGQTVTLRCDPISGHDNLYWYRRVMGKEIKFLLHFVKESKQDESGMPNNRFLAERTGGTYSTLKVQPAELEDSGVYFCASSLSSATYEQYFGPGTRLTVT.

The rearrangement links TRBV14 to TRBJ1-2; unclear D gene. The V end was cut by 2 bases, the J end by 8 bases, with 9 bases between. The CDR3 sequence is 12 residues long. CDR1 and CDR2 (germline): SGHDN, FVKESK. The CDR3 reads CASSQNTRGYTF. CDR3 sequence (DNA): TGTGCCAGCAGCCAAAATACCAGGGGCTACACCTTC.

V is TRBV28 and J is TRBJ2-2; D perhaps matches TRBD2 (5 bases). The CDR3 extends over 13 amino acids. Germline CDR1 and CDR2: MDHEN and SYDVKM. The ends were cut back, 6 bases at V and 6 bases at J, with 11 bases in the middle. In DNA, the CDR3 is TGTGCCAGCAGCTCGGGAAACTCCGGGGAGCTGTTTTTT. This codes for CASSSGNSGELFF. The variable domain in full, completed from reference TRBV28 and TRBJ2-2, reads DVKVTQSSRYLVKRTGEKVFLECVQDMDHENMFWYRQDPGLGLRLIYFSYDVKMKEKGDIPEGYSVSREKKERFSLILESASTNQTSMYLCASSSGNSGELFFGEGSRLTVL.

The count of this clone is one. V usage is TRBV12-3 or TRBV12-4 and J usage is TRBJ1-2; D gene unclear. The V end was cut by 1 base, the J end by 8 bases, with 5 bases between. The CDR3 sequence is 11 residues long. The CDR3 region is CASSLGGGYTF. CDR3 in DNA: TGTGCCAGCAGTTTAGGAGGAGGCTACACCTTC.